This T cell receptor beta chain was profiled in a study of CD8 T cells in ankylosing spondylitis. Points from the study as a whole: Disease-associated clonotypes exhibited CD8+ identity and were relatively infrequent in peripheral blood.

Of note for this clonotype: What it recognizes is unknown.

5'-RACE, quantitative and with molecular barcodes, yielded the TCR beta libraries. TCRdb fed the 5' RACE reads into MiXCR, producing one record per CDR3 protein. There are 270,000 or so distinct CDR3 sequences in the sample; about 20% occur only once, and more than 25% lies in the top ten. Material for sequencing was blood, either unsorted or a sorted T cell fraction (not recorded which). The receptor's source is a male donor with ankylosing spondylitis or in good health (not recorded which).

CDR3 amino acids: CASSLEAGLSTDTQYF. As DNA, the CDR3 is TGTGCCAGCAGCTTAGAGGCGGGATTGAGCACAGATACGCAGTATTTT. The rearrangement links TRBV7-8 to TRBJ2-3; D is perhaps TRBD2 (6 bases). Per germline, CDR1 SGHVS and CDR2 FQNEAQ. The CDR3 has 16 residues. The V gene lost 1 base and the J gene lost 0 bases, with 11 bases spanning the gap.